This TCR beta chain was sequenced for a study of T cells after posttransplantation cyclophosphamide. Study conclusions and caveats: Later blood repertoires were often dominated by clones from the donor CD8+ memory compartment.

This clone was picked up many times. Its specificity is not known. A marrow graft followed busulfan-fludarabine conditioning, with cyclophosphamide on days +3 and +4. The CDR3 extends over 14 amino acids. The J segment lost 6 bases and the V segment lost 3 bases, leaving 7 bases of the junction unmatched. Germline values: CDR1 SEHNR, CDR2 FQNEAQ (reference sequence). This table comes from immunoSEQ multiplex PCR, and its TCRdb copy is limited to in-frame clones, with some not included. The sample has around 10,000 clones, none seen only once; the top ten hold less than 30%. The chain uses TRBV7-9 and TRBJ2-7; 8 bases align to TRBD1. This specimen was PBMCs, taken after allogeneic stem cell transplant with posttransplant cyclophosphamide. The TCR was taken from a female patient in her 40s who received an allogeneic stem cell transplant from a related donor, was CMV-positive, and had no GVHD. Part of the T cells may come from the graft donor. In DNA, the CDR3 is TGTGCCAGCAGCTTGAGGGACAGGCCGTCCGAGCAGTACTTC. It encodes CASSLRDRPSEQYF. Supplemented by reference TRBV7-9 and TRBJ2-7, the full variable domain reads DTGVSQNPRHKITKRGQNVTFRCDPISEHNRLYWYRQTLGQGPEFLTYFQNEAQLEKSRLLSDRFSAERPKGSFSTLEIQRTEQGDSAMYLCASSLRDRPSEQYFGPGTRLTVT.